These 18 T cell receptor beta chains came from one sample sequenced in a study of cytomegalovirus exposure and HLA in healthy donors. With 60 Vbeta and 13 Jbeta primers, the PCR was carried out. The table came from immunoSEQ multiplex PCR; TCRdb's copy has only in-frame clones and leaves some out. The table counts some 84,000 clones; 0.58% lies in the top ten. Sequencing was carried out using PBMCs. Source of these receptors: a man between 50 and 59 years old in good health and CMV-seronegative.

The V and J genes are TRBV30 and TRBJ2-3, with 12 bases identical to TRBD1. The CDR3 has 14 residues. Germline V gene data show CDR1 as GTSNPN and CDR2 as SVGIG (reference sequence). The V gene end was trimmed by 4 bases and the J gene end by 6 bases; junction bases not matched to a gene: 5. The DNA of the CDR3 is TGTGCCTGGACCCCGGGACAGGGGGCCGATACGCAGTATTTT. This gives the protein CAWTPGQGADTQYF.

This chain links TRBV19 with TRBJ1-1; the D is unclear. This CDR3 spans 14 amino acids. Trimming removed 8 bases at V and 4 bases at J, with 17 bases between. CDR1 and CDR2 from the germline V gene are LNHDA and SQIVND (reference sequence). CDR3 region: CASSWAGEFTEAFF. In DNA, the CDR3 is TGTGCCAGTTCCTGGGCCGGCGAATTCACTGAAGCTTTCTTT. Looking up the rest from reference TRBV19 and TRBJ1-1 gives the full variable domain: DGGITQSPKYLFRKEGQNVTLSCEQNLNHDAMYWYRQDPGQGLRLIYYSQIVNDFQKGDIAEGYSVSREKKESFPLTVTSAQKNPTAFYLCASSWAGEFTEAFFGQGTRLTVV.

A word on this clone: The junction departs from the called germline gene at one end, perhaps through a read error. The chain carries TRBV18 and TRBJ1-4; 9 nucleotides match TRBD1. The CDR3 length is 16 residues. Per the germline V gene, CDR1 is KGHSH and CDR2 is LQKENI. Written as DNA, the CDR3 is TGTGCCAGCTCAACACCGCCGGGACAGGGTCTTGAAAAACTGTTTTTT. It yields the protein CASSTPPGQGLEKLFF. The full variable domain, completed using reference TRBV18 and TRBJ1-4, is NAGVMQNPRHLVRRRGQEARLRCSPMKGHSHVYWYRQLPEEGLKFMVYLQKENIIDESGMPKERFSAEFPKEGPSILRIQQVVRGDSAAYFCASSTPPGQGLEKLFFGSGTQLSVL.

The CDR3 loop is CASSPGTGVNQPQHF. The CDR3 bases are TGTGCCAGCTCACCCGGGACAGGGGTAAATCAGCCCCAGCATTTT. The rearrangement links TRBV18 to TRBJ1-5; TRBD1 matches at 10 bases. CDR1 is KGHSH, CDR2 LQKENI, per germline. The CDR3 sequence is 15 residues long. Trimming removed 3 bases from V and 4 bases from J; junction bases left unmatched: 3.

The chain has TRBV18 and TRBJ2-7, with 11 bases aligning to TRBD1. V shed 3 bases and J 4 bases; nucleotides not matched to a gene: 2. Germline V CDR1 and CDR2: KGHSH, LQKENI. CDR3 size: 14 residues. The CDR3 loop is CASSPGQGAYEQYF. CDR3 nucleotides: TGTGCCAGCTCACCCGGACAGGGGGCATACGAGCAGTACTTC.

V and J are TRBV29-1 and TRBJ1-1; D ambiguous. Trimming stripped 6 bases from V and 1 base from J, with 15 bases between. This CDR3 is built from 14 residues. Germline loops: CDR1 SQVTM, CDR2 ANQGSEA. This chain's CDR3 is CSVALVTANTEAFF. The DNA of the CDR3 is TGCAGCGTGGCCTTAGTAACAGCGAACACTGAAGCTTTCTTT.

The chain links TRBV6-5 to TRBJ1-1, with 7 bases lining up with TRBD1. Germline values: CDR1 MNHEY, CDR2 SVGAGI. V lost 5 bases and J lost 3; bases outside the gene matches: 6. The CDR3 spans 14 residues. CDR3 nucleotide sequence: TGTGCCAGCAGTACTCGGGACAGTTACACTGAAGCTTTCTTT. Its translation: CASSTRDSYTEAFF.

The chain carries TRBV4-1 and TRBJ1-6; TRBD1 matches 7 bases. Germline-derived CDR1 and CDR2 are MGHRA and YSYEKL. The V segment lost 4 bases and the J segment 6 bases; nucleotides outside the gene matches: 9. This CDR3 contains 16 residues. The CDR3 DNA sequence: TGCGCCAGCAGCCCCGAACAGGGGACGGGTAATTCACCCCTCCACTTT. Its protein is CASSPEQGTGNSPLHF.

As for this clone: The same CDR3 can be traced to other DNA sequences in this sample. V gene TRBV18 combines with J gene TRBJ1-1; maybe TRBD1 (6 bases). Germline CDR1 reads KGHSH; CDR2 reads LQKENI. V was cut by 3 bases and J by 0 bases, with 8 bases left in between. The CDR3 runs to 14 residues. The CDR3 DNA is TGTGCCAGCTCACCGCAGGGGATGAACACTGAAGCTTTCTTT. Translating gives CASSPQGMNTEAFF.

V gene TRBV2 combines with J gene TRBJ1-5; D may be TRBD1 (5 bases). The CDR3 runs 14 residues. The germline CDR1 and CDR2 sequences are SNHLY and FYNNEI. The germline V and J ends were trimmed by 3 bases and 6 bases, with 12 bases remaining between them. The CDR3 DNA sequence: TGTGCCAGCAGTGAGAATCAGGGAAGTCAGCCCCAGCATTTT. Translation: CASSENQGSQPQHF.

The chain couples TRBV28 to TRBJ1-5; unclear D gene. Germline values: CDR1 MDHEN, CDR2 SYDVKM. V lost 6 bases, J lost 9 bases, and 12 bases lay in between. This CDR3 is 12 amino acids long. This CDR3 is CASRTAGSPQHF. The DNA for the CDR3 is TGTGCCAGCAGAACCGCGGGATCGCCCCAGCATTTT.

The chain employs TRBV5-1 and TRBJ2-5, with D possibly matching TRBD1 (5 bases). Germline loops: CDR1 SGHRS, CDR2 YFSETQ. This CDR3 is 14 amino acids long. V was clipped by 1 base and J by 4 bases, with 11 bases between them. The CDR3: CASSLQGMGETQYF. The CDR3 bases are TGCGCCAGCAGCTTGCAGGGTATGGGAGAGACCCAGTACTTC.

The rearrangement joins TRBV19 to TRBJ1-5, with 9 positions matching TRBD1. CDR3 length: 17 residues. V shed 0 bases and J 4 bases; nucleotides not matched to a gene: 7. Germline CDR1 and CDR2: LNHDA and SQIVND (reference sequence). Here the CDR3 DNA reads TGTGCCAGTAGTATAGATCCCCCCGGGACAGGGAATCAGCCCCAGCATTTT. It translates to CASSIDPPGTGNQPQHF.

This rearrangement joins TRBV6-1 to TRBJ1-5; TRBD1 might be the D (5 bases). The CDR3 runs to 15 residues. Germline V gives CDR1 MNHNS, CDR2 SASEGT. The V gene lost 8 bases and the J gene lost 2 bases, with 16 bases spanning the gap. Written as DNA, the CDR3 is TGTGCCAGCCAGGCTGTAGGGGCCGGCAATCAGCCCCAGCATTTT. Translated: CASQAVGAGNQPQHF.

This chain joins TRBV6-1 and TRBJ1-1; 9 bases line up with TRBD1. Germline V gene sequence: CDR1 MNHNS, CDR2 SASEGT. There are 13 residues in the CDR3. V was pared by 5 bases and J by 8 bases, with 6 bases of the junction left unmatched. The CDR3 region is CASSQTGTGEAFF. For the CDR3, the DNA is TGTGCCAGCAGTCAAACCGGGACAGGGGAAGCTTTCTTT.

The rearrangement links TRBV4-1 to TRBJ1-1, with 7 bases lining up with TRBD1. Per germline, CDR1 MGHRA and CDR2 YSYEKL. The CDR3 extends over 15 amino acids. The J segment lost 4 bases and the V segment lost 1 base, leaving 6 bases of the junction unmatched. The DNA of the CDR3 is TGCGCCAGCAGCCAAGTGGTGACAGGGTCCACTGAAGCTTTCTTT. Protein: CASSQVVTGSTEAFF.

DNA for the CDR3: TGTGCCAGCAGCTTGGAACCCAGGTTGAACACTGAAGCTTTCTTT. Translation: CASSLEPRLNTEAFF. This chain joins TRBV5-5 and TRBJ1-1, with D unclear. The V end was cut by 0 bases, the J end by 0 bases, with 9 bases between. CDR1 is SGHKS and CDR2 is YYEKEE in the germline V gene (reference sequence). The CDR3 covers 15 residues.

CDR3 DNA: TGTGCCAGCAGTTACGGACTGGGATCCTACGAGCAGTACTTC. It codes for CASSYGLGSYEQYF. The chain is built from TRBV6-5 and TRBJ2-7; a weak D match, TRBD2 (5 bases). The V and J ends lost 2 bases and 1 base respectively, with 9 bases between them. Germline V gene lookup returns CDR1 MNHEY and CDR2 SVGAGI. This CDR3 has 14 residues.